The present entry profiles one TCR beta chain with its context. The antigen is undetermined. The sample belongs to a study of immune evolution from preneoplasia to lung adenocarcinoma. Study-level information: HLA loss of heterozygosity: under 7.5% AIS, around 16% MIA, about 30% ADC, none AAH.

Here immunoSEQ multiplex PCR was the method, and the copy in TCRdb shows in-frame clones only, minus some. The table includes 10,000 or so clones, approximately 85% detected once. Study observations and caveats: Normal lung had the highest top T cell clone frequencies.

The sequence was collected from a person between 65 and 79 years old with lung adenocarcinoma. The sample comprised FFPE minimally invasive lung adenocarcinoma tissue.

The CDR3 is CASSLGQGCGYTF. The CDR3 DNA reads TGTGCCAGCAGCTTAGGACAGGGGTGCGGCTACACCTTC. This rearrangement joins TRBV7-9 to TRBJ1-2, with 8 positions matching TRBD1. The CDR3 has 13 residues. The germline CDR1 and CDR2 sequences are SEHNR and FQNEAQ (reference sequence). Trimming at V came to 1 base and at J to 8 bases, leaving 3 bases not matched to a gene.